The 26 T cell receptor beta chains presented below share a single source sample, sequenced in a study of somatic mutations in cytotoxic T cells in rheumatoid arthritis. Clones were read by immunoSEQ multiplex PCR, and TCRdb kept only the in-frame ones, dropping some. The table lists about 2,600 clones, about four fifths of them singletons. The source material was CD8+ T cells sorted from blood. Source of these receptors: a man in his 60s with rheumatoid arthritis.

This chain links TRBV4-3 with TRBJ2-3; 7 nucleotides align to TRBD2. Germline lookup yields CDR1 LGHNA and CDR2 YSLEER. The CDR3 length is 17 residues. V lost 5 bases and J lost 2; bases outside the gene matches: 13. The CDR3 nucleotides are TGCGCCAGCAGCTCCTGGGGAGGGAGTGAGGACACAGATACGCAGTATTTT. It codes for CASSSWGGSEDTDTQYF.

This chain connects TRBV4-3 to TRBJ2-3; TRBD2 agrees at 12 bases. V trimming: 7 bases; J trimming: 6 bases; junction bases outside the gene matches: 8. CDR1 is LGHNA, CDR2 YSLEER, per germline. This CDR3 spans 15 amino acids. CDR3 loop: CASTPGLAGGDTQYF. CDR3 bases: TGCGCCAGCACCCCGGGACTAGCGGGTGGGGATACGCAGTATTTT.

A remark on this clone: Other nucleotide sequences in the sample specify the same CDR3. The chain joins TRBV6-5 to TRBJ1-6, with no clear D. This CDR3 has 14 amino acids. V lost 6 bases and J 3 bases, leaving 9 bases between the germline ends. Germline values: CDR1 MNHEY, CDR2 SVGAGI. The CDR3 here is CASRPGSYNSPLHF. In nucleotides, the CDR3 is TGTGCCAGCAGACCCGGGAGCTATAATTCACCCCTCCACTTT.

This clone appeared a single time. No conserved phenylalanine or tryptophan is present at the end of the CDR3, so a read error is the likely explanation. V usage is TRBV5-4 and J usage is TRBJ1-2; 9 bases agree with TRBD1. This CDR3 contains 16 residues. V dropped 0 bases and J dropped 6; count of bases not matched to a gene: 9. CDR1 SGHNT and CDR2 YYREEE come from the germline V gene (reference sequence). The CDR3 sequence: CASSLGLGTGLNGYTL. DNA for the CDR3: TGTGCCAGCAGCTTGGGACTAGGGACAGGGCTTAATGGCTACACCCTC.

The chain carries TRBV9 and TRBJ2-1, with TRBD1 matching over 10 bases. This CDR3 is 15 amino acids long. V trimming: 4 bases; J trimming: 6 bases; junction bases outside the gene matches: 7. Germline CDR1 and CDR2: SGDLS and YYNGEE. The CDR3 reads CASSPRGQGFNEQFF. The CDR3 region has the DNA TGTGCCAGCAGCCCCCGGGGACAGGGGTTCAATGAGCAGTTCTTC.

The chain's CDR3 is CASSGRDRVATNEKLFF. CDR3 coding DNA: TGTGCCAGCAGTGGCCGGGACAGGGTTGCAACTAATGAAAAACTGTTTTTT. The chain uses TRBV28 and TRBJ1-4, with 9 nucleotides matching TRBD1. CDR1 is MDHEN and CDR2 is SYDVKM in the germline V gene. V gave up 5 bases and J gave up 0 bases; unmatched junction bases: 7. The CDR3 loop spans 17 amino acids.

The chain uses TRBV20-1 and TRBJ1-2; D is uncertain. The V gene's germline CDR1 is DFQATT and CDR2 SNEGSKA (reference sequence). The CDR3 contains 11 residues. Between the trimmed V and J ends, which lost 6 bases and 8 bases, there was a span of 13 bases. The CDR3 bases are TGCAGTGCCGAAAGGAGTACGGGCTACACCTTC. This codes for CSAERSTGYTF.

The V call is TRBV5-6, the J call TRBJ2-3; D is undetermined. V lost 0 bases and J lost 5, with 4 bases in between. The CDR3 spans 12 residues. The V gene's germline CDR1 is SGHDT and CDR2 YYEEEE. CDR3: CASSLAVDTQYF. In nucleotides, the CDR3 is TGTGCCAGCAGCTTGGCCGTAGATACGCAGTATTTT.

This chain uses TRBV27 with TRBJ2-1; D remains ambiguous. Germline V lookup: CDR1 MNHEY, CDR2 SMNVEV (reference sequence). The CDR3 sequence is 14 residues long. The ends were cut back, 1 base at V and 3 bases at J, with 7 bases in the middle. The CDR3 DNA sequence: TGTGCCAGCAGTTTATATTCCGGCTACAATGAGCAGTTCTTC. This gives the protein CASSLYSGYNEQFF.

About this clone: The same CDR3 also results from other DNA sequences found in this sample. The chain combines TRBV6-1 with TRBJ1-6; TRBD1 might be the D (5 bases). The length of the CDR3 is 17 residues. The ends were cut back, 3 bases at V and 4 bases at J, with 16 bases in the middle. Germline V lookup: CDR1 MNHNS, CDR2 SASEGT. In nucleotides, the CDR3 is TGTGCCAGCAGTGACGGACCCCAGCAGGGTTATAATTCACCCCTCCACTTT. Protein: CASSDGPQQGYNSPLHF.

CDR3 bases: TGCGCCAGCAGCCAGGAGCCGGTCGCGAACACCGGGGAGCTGTTTTTT. Translation: CASSQEPVANTGELFF. V and J are TRBV4-3 and TRBJ2-2; no reliable D call. Germline V gene data show CDR1 as LGHNA and CDR2 as YSLEER. The CDR3 length is 16 residues. The V gene lost 3 bases and the J gene lost 0 bases, with 11 bases spanning the gap.

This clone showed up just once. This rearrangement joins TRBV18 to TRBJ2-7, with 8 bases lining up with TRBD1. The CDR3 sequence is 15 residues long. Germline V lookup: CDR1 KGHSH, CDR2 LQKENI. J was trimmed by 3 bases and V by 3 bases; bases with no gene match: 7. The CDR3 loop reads CASSPNTGGNYEQYF. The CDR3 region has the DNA TGTGCCAGCTCACCGAACACAGGGGGGAACTACGAGCAGTACTTC.

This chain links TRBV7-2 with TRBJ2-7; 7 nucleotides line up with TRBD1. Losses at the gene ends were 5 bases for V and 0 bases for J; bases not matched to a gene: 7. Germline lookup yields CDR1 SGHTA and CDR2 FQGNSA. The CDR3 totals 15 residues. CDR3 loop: CASSLQGTASYEQYF. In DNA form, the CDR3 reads TGTGCCAGCAGCCTCCAGGGGACAGCCTCCTACGAGCAGTACTTC.

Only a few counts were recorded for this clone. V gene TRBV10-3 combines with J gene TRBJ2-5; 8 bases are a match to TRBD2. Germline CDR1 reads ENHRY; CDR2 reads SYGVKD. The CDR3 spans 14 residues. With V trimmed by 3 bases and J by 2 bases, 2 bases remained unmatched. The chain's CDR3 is CAISDQRGQETQYF. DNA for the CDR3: TGTGCCATCAGTGATCAGCGGGGGCAAGAGACCCAGTACTTC.

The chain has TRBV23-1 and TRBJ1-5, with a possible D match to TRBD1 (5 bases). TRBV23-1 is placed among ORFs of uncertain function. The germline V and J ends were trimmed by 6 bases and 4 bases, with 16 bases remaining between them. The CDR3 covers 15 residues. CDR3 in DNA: TGCGCCAGCAGCCAAGTATTGGCAGGGAATCAGCCCCAGCATTTT. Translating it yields CASSQVLAGNQPQHF.

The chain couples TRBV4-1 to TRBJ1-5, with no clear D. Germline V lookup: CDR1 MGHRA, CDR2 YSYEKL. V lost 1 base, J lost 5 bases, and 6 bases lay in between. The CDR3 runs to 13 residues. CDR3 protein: CASSQGPDQPQHF. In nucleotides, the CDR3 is TGCGCCAGCAGCCAAGGTCCGGATCAGCCCCAGCATTTT.

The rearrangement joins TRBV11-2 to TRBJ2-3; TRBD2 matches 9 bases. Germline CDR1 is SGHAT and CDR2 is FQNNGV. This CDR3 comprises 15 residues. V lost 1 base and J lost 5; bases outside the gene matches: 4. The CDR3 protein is CASSLGGGAGDTQYF. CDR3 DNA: TGTGCCAGCAGCTTAGGCGGGGGGGCCGGAGATACGCAGTATTTT.

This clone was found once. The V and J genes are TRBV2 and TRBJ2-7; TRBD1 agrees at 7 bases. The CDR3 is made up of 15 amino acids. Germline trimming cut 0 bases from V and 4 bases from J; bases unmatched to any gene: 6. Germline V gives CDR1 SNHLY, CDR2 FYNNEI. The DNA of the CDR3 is TGTGCCAGCAGTGAAGCGCCGGGACAGTTATACGAGCAGTACTTC. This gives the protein CASSEAPGQLYEQYF.

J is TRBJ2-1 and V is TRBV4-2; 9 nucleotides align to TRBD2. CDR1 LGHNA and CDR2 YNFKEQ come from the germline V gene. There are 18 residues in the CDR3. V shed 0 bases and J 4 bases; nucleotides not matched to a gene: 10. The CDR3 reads CASSQEVAGLAGYNEQFF. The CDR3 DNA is TGTGCCAGCAGCCAAGAGGTAGCGGGGCTAGCGGGATACAATGAGCAGTTCTTC.

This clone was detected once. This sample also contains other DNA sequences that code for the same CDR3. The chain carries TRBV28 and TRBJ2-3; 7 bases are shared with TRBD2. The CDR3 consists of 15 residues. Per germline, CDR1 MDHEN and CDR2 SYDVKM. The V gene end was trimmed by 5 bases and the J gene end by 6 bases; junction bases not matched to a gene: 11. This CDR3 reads CASSPRTSEVDTQYF. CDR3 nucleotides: TGTGCCAGCAGTCCGCGAACTAGCGAGGTGGATACGCAGTATTTT.

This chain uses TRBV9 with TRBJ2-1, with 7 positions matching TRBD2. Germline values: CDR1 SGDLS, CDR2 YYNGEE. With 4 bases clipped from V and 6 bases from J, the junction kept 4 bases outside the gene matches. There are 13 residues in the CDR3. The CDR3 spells CASSPRTSNEQFF. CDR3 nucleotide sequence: TGTGCCAGCAGCCCGAGGACTAGCAATGAGCAGTTCTTC.

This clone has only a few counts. This chain's CDR3 is CASSPQSSYNSPLHF. DNA for the CDR3: TGTGCCAGCAGTCCACAGAGCTCCTATAATTCACCCCTCCACTTT. The chain combines TRBV28 with TRBJ1-6; D is unclear. V was trimmed by 5 bases and J by 0 bases, leaving 8 bases between them. The CDR3 is 15 residues long. Per the germline V gene, CDR1 is MDHEN and CDR2 is SYDVKM.

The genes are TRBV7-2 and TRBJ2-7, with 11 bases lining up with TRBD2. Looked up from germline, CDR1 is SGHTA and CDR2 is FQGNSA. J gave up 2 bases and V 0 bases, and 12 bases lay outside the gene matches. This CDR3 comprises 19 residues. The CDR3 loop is CASSLASPSSGGSPYEQYF. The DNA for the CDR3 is TGTGCCAGCAGCTTAGCGTCCCCTTCTAGCGGGGGGAGCCCCTACGAGCAGTACTTC.

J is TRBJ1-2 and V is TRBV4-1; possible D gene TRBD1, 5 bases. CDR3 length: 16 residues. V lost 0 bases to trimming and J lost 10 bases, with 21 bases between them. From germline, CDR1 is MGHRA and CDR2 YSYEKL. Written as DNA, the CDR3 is TGCGCCAGCAGCCAAGAACCGAATGGCGGGGCAGTCTACTACACCTTC. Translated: CASSQEPNGGAVYYTF.

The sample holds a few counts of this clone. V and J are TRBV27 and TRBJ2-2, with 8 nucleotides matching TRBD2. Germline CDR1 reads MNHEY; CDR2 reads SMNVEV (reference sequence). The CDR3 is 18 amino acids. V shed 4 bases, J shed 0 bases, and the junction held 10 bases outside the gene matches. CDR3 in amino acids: CASSYHWAGGPNTGELFF. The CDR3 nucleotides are TGTGCCAGCAGTTATCACTGGGCGGGGGGTCCGAACACCGGGGAGCTGTTTTTT.

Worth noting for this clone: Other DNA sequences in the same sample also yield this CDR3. The CDR3 sequence: CAWRVAGENSPLHF. In DNA, the CDR3 is TGTGCCTGGAGAGTTGCAGGGGAAAATTCACCCCTCCACTTT. The V gene is TRBV30, the J gene TRBJ1-6; maybe TRBD1 (6 bases). Looked up from germline, CDR1 is GTSNPN and CDR2 is SVGIG (reference sequence). This CDR3 has 14 amino acids. Trimming removed 3 bases from V and 7 bases from J, with 13 bases in between.